This TCR beta chain was captured by sequencing in a study of cytotoxic CD8 clonotypes in ibrutinib-treated CLL. Study context: Results showed about 24 partial and 2 complete responses; following median about 68 months, approximately 14 remained remitted, approximately 12 advanced. With a range of 6 to 36, the median treatment time before response samples were taken was roughly 12 months. Study results and caveats: Clonality, elevated at ibrutinib response, dropped back toward baseline at progression. The clonality rise at ibrutinib response reflected private clonotype expansion.

Clones were read by immunoSEQ multiplex PCR, and TCRdb kept only the in-frame ones, dropping some. The data contain under 300,000 clones, approximately 79% of them singletons. Comments on this clone: As yet, its antigen is unknown.

Here the sequenced sample was PBMCs, taken at disease progression, from a patient treated with ibrutinib. This clonotype was obtained from a human donor with chronic lymphocytic leukemia.

In DNA form, the CDR3 reads TGTGCCACCAGCAGAGGGGGTCTGGCCGCAAATCAGCCCCAGCATTTT. Encoded protein: CATSRGGLAANQPQHF. The V call is TRBV15, the J call TRBJ1-5; no clear D. With 1 base removed from V and 4 bases from J, the gap between germline ends came to 14 bases. Germline assignment: CDR1 LNHNV and CDR2 YYDKDF (reference sequence). The CDR3 contains 16 residues.